The rows below give T cell receptor beta chains drawn from one sample of a study of blood T cells in healthy people across ages. MiXCR, run by TCRdb on the 5' RACE reads, gives a single entry per CDR3 protein. The sample holds approximately 770,000 distinct CDR3 sequences, 58% seen once. The sequenced sample consisted of blood. The receptor source for this set is a man aged 25 to 45 in good health. The CDR3 runs from the conserved cysteine through the conserved F or W. The D gene is left open where the match is weak. The size of a clone is reported for some rows only, either as once, few or many, or as a class for expanded clones.

clone size	V gene	D gene	J gene	CDR3 DNA	CDR3 protein
.	TRBV27	TRBD1	TRBJ2-7	TGTGCCAGCAAAGGGACAGGGGAGCGCGAGCAGTACTTC	CASKGTGEREQYF
.	TRBV25-1	TRBD2	TRBJ2-1	TGTGCCAGCAGTGAATTAGGACTAGCAGGCAATGAGCAGTTCTTC	CASSELGLAGNEQFF
.	TRBV6-6	TRBD2	TRBJ2-3	TGTGCCAGCAGTCACACCTTCCTAGCGGGGGGAGTGTATTTT	CASSHTFLAGGVYF
few	TRBV7-2	.	TRBJ2-1	TGTGCCAGCAGCTTAGAATTTCGGAGAGAGTTCTTC	CASSLEFRREFF
.	TRBV6-5	.	TRBJ1-2	TGTGCCAGCTCTATAAGCGGACAGCCCTATGGCTACACCTTC	CASSISGQPYGYTF
.	TRBV3-1	.	TRBJ2-5	TGTGCCAGCAGCCCCCGGGACCCGGAGGGCCAGTACTTC	CASSPRDPEGQYF
few	TRBV7-9	.	TRBJ1-2	TGTGCCAGCAGCTTACCTTCAGGCCTTGGCTACACCTTC	CASSLPSGLGYTF
.	TRBV20-1	.	TRBJ1-5	TGCAGTGCCCGAGGGTTTGGCAATCAGCCCCAGCATTTT	CSARGFGNQPQHF
.	TRBV25-1	.	TRBJ2-7	TGTGCCAGCAGACTTGAAAACTACGAGCAGTACTTC	CASRLENYEQYF
.	TRBV6-6	.	TRBJ2-4	TGTGCCAGCAGTTACTCGGGGGGATGGGGCAAAAACATTCAGTACTTC	CASSYSGGWGKNIQYF
few	TRBV7-9	.	TRBJ2-7	TGTGCCAGCAGCTCTCGGAACTCCTACGAGCAGTACTTC	CASSSRNSYEQYF
.	TRBV29-1	.	TRBJ1-2	TGCAGCGTTACAGACGGACGGGACACACGAAAACATGGCTACACCTTC	CSVTDGRDTRKHGYTF
few	TRBV29-1	.	TRBJ2-2	TGCAGCGCCGGGACATTGAACACCGGGGAGCTGTTTTTT	CSAGTLNTGELFF
once	TRBV27	.	TRBJ1-2	TGTGCCAGCAGTTTGACAGGCCTCTATGGCTACACCTTC	CASSLTGLYGYTF
.	TRBV29-1	.	TRBJ1-5	TGCAGCGTGGGGATGGGGCCCTATCAGCCCCAGCATTTT	CSVGMGPYQPQHF
.	TRBV19	.	TRBJ1-4	TGTGCCAGTAGTATGACCTGGACAGTCCCTAATGAAAAACTGTTTTTT	CASSMTWTVPNEKLFF
.	TRBV5-6	TRBD2	TRBJ2-3	TGTGCCAGCAGCTCCTACTGGCGGGAGGCGGATACGCAGTATTTT	CASSSYWREADTQYF
.	TRBV20-1	TRBD1	TRBJ2-2	TGCAGTGCTAGAGTGGGACAGGGGGGACGGGACGGGGAGCTGTTTTTT	CSARVGQGGRDGELFF
few	TRBV12-3/TRBV12-4	TRBD1	TRBJ1-1	TGTGCCAGCAGTTTGACGGGACAGGGGAGTGAAGCTTTCTTT	CASSLTGQGSEAFF
many	TRBV6-2/TRBV6-3	.	TRBJ2-1	TGTGCCAGCAGTTATCCACACGATGAGCAGTTCTTC	CASSYPHDEQFF
many	TRBV5-1	.	TRBJ2-6	TGCGCCAGCAGCTTGGGAGCATCTGGGGCCAACGTCCTGACTTTC	CASSLGASGANVLTF
.	TRBV20-1	.	TRBJ2-3	TGCAGTGCTAGAGATCTTTACACGGATACGCAGTATTTT	CSARDLYTDTQYF
.	TRBV20-1	TRBD1	TRBJ2-5	TGCAGTGCGGGGACAGATTCCGAGACCCAGTACTTC	CSAGTDSETQYF
many	TRBV7-2	.	TRBJ2-1	TGTGCCAGCAGCGAGCAAAAAGTGGGAGAGCAGTTCTTC	CASSEQKVGEQFF
.	TRBV4-2	.	TRBJ2-7	TGTGCCAGCAACTCCCTCGGGGCTTCCCCCAATGAGCAGTACTTC	CASNSLGASPNEQYF
few	TRBV29-1	.	TRBJ1-1	TGCAGCGTTGCCCGCGGGGGCAATGAAGCTTTCTTT	CSVARGGNEAFF
.	TRBV20-1	.	TRBJ1-2	TGCAGTGCCCCCCTGGGGGAGGGTTATGGCTACACCTTC	CSAPLGEGYGYTF
.	TRBV12-3/TRBV12-4	TRBD1	TRBJ1-2	TGTGCCAGCAGTGACAACGGACAGGGACGCCGAGGCTACACCTTC	CASSDNGQGRRGYTF
many	TRBV5-1	.	TRBJ2-5	TGCGCCAGCTCCAATAGCGGACAAGAGACCCAGTACTTC	CASSNSGQETQYF
.	TRBV7-3	TRBD2	TRBJ2-3	TGTGCCAGCAGCTTAAACGGAGCGGGAGCCACAGATACGCAGTATTTT	CASSLNGAGATDTQYF
.	TRBV12-3/TRBV12-4	.	TRBJ2-7	TGTGCCAGCAGACCTCAGGAGGGCCCCTACGAGCAGTACTTC	CASRPQEGPYEQYF
once	TRBV2	.	TRBJ1-4	TGTGCCCGCAGTGGGGCCCCATCCTCTGGAGAAAAACTGTTTTTT	CARSGAPSSGEKLFF
.	TRBV28	TRBD2	TRBJ2-5	TGTGCCAGCAGTCGTGGACTAGCGGGATCGCTAAAGACCCAGTACTTC	CASSRGLAGSLKTQYF
once	TRBV12-3/TRBV12-4	.	TRBJ1-2	TGTGCCAGCAGTAAGGGGGGTCTACGGTACTATGGCTACACCTTC	CASSKGGLRYYGYTF
.	TRBV29-1	.	TRBJ2-7	TGCAGCGTAACACAGGGTTCCTACGAGCAGTACTTC	CSVTQGSYEQYF
.	TRBV7-2	.	TRBJ1-6	TGTGCCAGCAGCCCCGGACCTAGGGGGTATTCACCCCTCCACTTT	CASSPGPRGYSPLHF
few	TRBV20-1	.	TRBJ2-3	TGCAGTGCTAGGAGGGTCGGGGGGCCCACAGATACGCAGTATTTT	CSARRVGGPTDTQYF
few	TRBV6-1	.	TRBJ1-2	TGTGCCAGCTTAGGACGGGATGGCTACACCTTC	CASLGRDGYTF
.	TRBV7-9	TRBD1	TRBJ2-7	TGTGCCAGCACTCCAGGGGGCCACGAGCAGTACTTC	CASTPGGHEQYF
.	TRBV5-1	.	TRBJ2-1	TGCGCCAGCAGCTCCGGCCAAACGGACCATGAGCAGTTCTTC	CASSSGQTDHEQFF
.	TRBV9	TRBD1	TRBJ2-4	TGTGCCAGCAGCGTGTCCGGGACAGGGTTCGGAAAGCACATTCAGTACTTC	CASSVSGTGFGKHIQYF
.	TRBV20-1	TRBD2	TRBJ2-3	TGCAGTGCAACTCCGGGACTAGGAGATACGCAGTATTTT	CSATPGLGDTQYF
few	TRBV28	.	TRBJ2-6	TGTGCCAGCAGTTTCCCCTCAGGGACGGGGGCCAACGTCCTGACTTTC	CASSFPSGTGANVLTF
.	TRBV5-1	.	TRBJ2-7	TGCGCCAGCAGCTTTGTAGATTCCTACGAGCAGTACTTC	CASSFVDSYEQYF
.	TRBV5-1	.	TRBJ1-2	TGCGCCAGCAGCCGGGACTTAGCTCGTGGCTACACCTTC	CASSRDLARGYTF
once	TRBV20-1	TRBD2	TRBJ2-3	TGCAGTGCTAGAGACGGGAGGAAGCCAGATACGCAGTATTTT	CSARDGRKPDTQYF
once	TRBV10-3	.	TRBJ1-6	TGTGCCATCAGTCGGGGCCCGGAGGGTTCACCCCTCCACTTT	CAISRGPEGSPLHF
few	TRBV20-1	.	TRBJ1-2	TGCAGTGCTTCCTCCTCTGGTGGCTACACCTTC	CSASSSGGYTF
.	TRBV7-2	.	TRBJ2-1	TGTGCCAGCAGCTTAGGGTCACAACATCCAAACAATGAGCAGTTCTTC	CASSLGSQHPNNEQFF
.	TRBV27	.	TRBJ2-7	TGTGCCAGCAGTTACAACAACGACGGGTACGAGCAGTACTTC	CASSYNNDGYEQYF
.	TRBV2	.	TRBJ2-3	TGTGCCAGACAGCAGCTTACGGGGTCAGATACGCAGTATTTT	CARQQLTGSDTQYF
.	TRBV6-6	.	TRBJ2-7	TGTGCCAGCAGTCAACCCGGGACTGGGACCTACGAGCAGTACTTC	CASSQPGTGTYEQYF
few	TRBV12-3/TRBV12-4	TRBD2	TRBJ2-5	TGTGCCAGCAGTCCGGGGACTAGCGGGTTAGGTTCACAAGAGACCCAGTACTTC	CASSPGTSGLGSQETQYF
.	TRBV11-3	TRBD2	TRBJ2-1	TGTGCCAGCAGCCTCCTAGGGACTACGGCGGAGCAGTTCTTC	CASSLLGTTAEQFF
few	TRBV5-1	.	TRBJ2-6	TGCGCCAGCAGCTCCCCAACAGGTCTTGGGGCCAACGTCCTGACTTTC	CASSSPTGLGANVLTF
many	TRBV7-2	.	TRBJ2-7	TGTGCCAGCAGCTTGAGGGGCGCTAGCTCCTACGAGCAGTACTTC	CASSLRGASSYEQYF
many	TRBV20-1	.	TRBJ2-6	TGCAGTGCTAGAGTCTCTGGGGCCAACGTCCTGACTTTC	CSARVSGANVLTF
once	TRBV29-1	TRBD1	TRBJ1-4	TGCAGCGTTGAAGCAGGGGGGGACGAAAAACTGTTTTTT	CSVEAGGDEKLFF
many	TRBV7-2	.	TRBJ1-1	TGTGCCAGCAGAGTAGGAGCGAACACTGAAGCTTTCTTT	CASRVGANTEAFF
once	TRBV30	TRBD1	TRBJ2-7	TGTGCCTGGAGTGTAGGGACAGGGGGGTTCTACGAGCAGTACTTC	CAWSVGTGGFYEQYF